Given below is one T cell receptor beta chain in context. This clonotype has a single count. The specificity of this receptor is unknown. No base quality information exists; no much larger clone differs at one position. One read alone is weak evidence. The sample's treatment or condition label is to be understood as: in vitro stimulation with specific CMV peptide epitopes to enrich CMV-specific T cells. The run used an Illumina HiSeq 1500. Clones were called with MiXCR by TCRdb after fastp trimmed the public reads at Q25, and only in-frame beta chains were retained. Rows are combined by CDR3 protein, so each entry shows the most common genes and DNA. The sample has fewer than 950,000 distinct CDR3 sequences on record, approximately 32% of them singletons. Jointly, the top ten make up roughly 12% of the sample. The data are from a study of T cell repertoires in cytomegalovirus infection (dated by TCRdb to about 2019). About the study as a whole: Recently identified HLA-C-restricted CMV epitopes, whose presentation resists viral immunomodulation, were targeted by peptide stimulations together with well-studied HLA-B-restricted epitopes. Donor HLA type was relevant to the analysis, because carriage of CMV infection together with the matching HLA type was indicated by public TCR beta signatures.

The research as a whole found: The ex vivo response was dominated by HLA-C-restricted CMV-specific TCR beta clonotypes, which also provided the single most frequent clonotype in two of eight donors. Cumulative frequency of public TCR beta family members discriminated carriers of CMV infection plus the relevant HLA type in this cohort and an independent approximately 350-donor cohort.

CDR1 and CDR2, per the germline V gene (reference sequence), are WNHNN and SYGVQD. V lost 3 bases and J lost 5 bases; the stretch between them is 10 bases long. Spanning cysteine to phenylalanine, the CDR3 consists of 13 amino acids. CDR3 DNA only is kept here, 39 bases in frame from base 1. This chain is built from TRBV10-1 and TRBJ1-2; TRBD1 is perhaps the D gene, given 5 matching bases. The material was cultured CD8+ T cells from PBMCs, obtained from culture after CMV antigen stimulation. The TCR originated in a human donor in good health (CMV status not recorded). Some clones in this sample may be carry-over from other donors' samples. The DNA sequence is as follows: TGCGCCAGCAGTGATAGACGGGGGTATGGCTACACCTTC. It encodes CASSDRRGYGYTF.